The T cell receptor beta chain described here comes from a study of cytomegalovirus exposure and HLA in healthy donors. Overall study findings and caveats: TCR beta sequences reportedly predicted most subjects' HLA-A and HLA-B alleles accurately. It was confirmed in vitro that a few of the CMV-associated chains were specific for CMV antigens. In a later analysis, productive TCRs from donors in an Asian-associated ancestry cluster reportedly carried fewer N-insertions than the cohort mean. Later work found that TCR association rates differed between HLA loci; DRB1 had the most and HLA-C the fewest.

The CDR3 sequence is 15 residues long. J was trimmed by 3 bases and V by 11 bases; bases with no gene match: 11. Germline loops: CDR1 MNHNS, CDR2 SASEGT. Primers: 60 Vbeta forward and 13 Jbeta reverse. The assay was immunoSEQ multiplex PCR, and TCRdb's table has in-frame clones only and misses some. This table has some 90,000 clones, about 66% appearing once. A note on this clone: The antigen remains unidentified.

This sequence originates from a boy aged 5-17 years in good health and CMV-seropositive. Sequenced sample: PBMCs. The rearrangement uses TRBV6-1 and TRBJ2-7; 12 nucleotides agree with TRBD2. CDR3 DNA sequence: TGTGCCGGATCTTTAACTAGCGGGGGGAACTACGAGCAGTACTTC. Protein: CAGSLTSGGNYEQYF.